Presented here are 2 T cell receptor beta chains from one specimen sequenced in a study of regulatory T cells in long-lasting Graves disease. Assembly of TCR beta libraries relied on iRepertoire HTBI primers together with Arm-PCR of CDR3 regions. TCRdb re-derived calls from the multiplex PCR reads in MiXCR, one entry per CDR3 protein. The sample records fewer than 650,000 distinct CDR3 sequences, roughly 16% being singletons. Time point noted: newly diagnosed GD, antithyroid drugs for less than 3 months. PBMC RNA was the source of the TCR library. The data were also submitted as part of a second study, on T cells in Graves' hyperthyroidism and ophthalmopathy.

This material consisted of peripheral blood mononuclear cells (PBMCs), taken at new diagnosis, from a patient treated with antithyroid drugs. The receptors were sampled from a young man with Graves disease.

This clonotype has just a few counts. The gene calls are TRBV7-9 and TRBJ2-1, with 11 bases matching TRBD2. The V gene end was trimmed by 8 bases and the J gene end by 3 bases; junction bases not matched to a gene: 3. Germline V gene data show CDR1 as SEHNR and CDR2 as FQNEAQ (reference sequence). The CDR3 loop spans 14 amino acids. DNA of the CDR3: TGTGCCAGCCACACTAGCGGGAGCTACAATGAGCAGTTCTTC. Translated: CASHTSGSYNEQFF.

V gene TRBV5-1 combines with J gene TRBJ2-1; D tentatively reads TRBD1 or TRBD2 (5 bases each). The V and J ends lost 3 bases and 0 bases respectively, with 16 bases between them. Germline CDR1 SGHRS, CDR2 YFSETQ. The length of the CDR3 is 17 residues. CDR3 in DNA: TGCGCCAGCAGCTCGACGCTTGGGACCGGCTCCTACAATGAGCAGTTCTTC. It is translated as CASSSTLGTGSYNEQFF.